What follows are 25 T cell receptor beta chains derived from one specimen sequenced in a study of blood T cell repertoires in COVID-19. Assay used: immunoSEQ multiplex PCR; TCRdb lists only in-frame clones, some missing. The sample lists 130,000 to 150,000 clones, about nine tenths occurring once. Sequencing was carried out using PBMCs or T cells enriched from blood (not recorded which). These receptors were taken from a woman aged 40-49 years who had been exposed to COVID-19.

The chain links TRBV28 to TRBJ2-6; D unclear. Trimming stripped 6 bases from V and 0 bases from J, with 6 bases between. This CDR3 has 14 residues. The V gene's germline CDR1 is MDHEN and CDR2 SYDVKM. The DNA for the CDR3 is TGTGCCAGCAGAACTCGCTCTGGGGCCAACGTCCTGACTTTC. Translated: CASRTRSGANVLTF.

This chain uses TRBV3-1 (or the pseudogene TRBV3-2) with TRBJ2-2, with TRBD2 identical over 10 bases. Trimming cost V 1 base and J 1 base; bases outside gene matches: 3. The CDR3 has 17 residues. The germline V gene encodes CDR1 LGHDT and CDR2 YNNKEL (reference sequence). This CDR3 is CASSQVPSGRNTGELFF. CDR3 coding DNA: TGTGCCAGCAGCCAAGTGCCTAGCGGGAGGAACACCGGGGAGCTGTTTTTT.

This sequence joins TRBV19 and TRBJ1-1; TRBD1 is a possible D gene (5 bases). Between the trimmed V and J ends, which lost 5 bases and 0 bases, there was a span of 13 bases. CDR3 length: 15 amino acids. Germline V gene lookup returns CDR1 LNHDA and CDR2 SQIVND (reference sequence). This CDR3 is CASSHRGGMNTEAFF. CDR3 coding DNA: TGTGCCAGTAGTCATAGGGGAGGAATGAACACTGAAGCTTTCTTT.

V is TRBV10-3 and J is TRBJ2-1; 11 bases agree with TRBD2. This CDR3 is 14 amino acids long. CDR1 and CDR2 from the germline V gene are ENHRY and SYGVKD. With V trimmed by 6 bases and J by 8 bases, 6 bases remained unmatched. CDR3 sequence: CAIRVAGGQDEQFF. In nucleotides, the CDR3 is TGTGCCATCAGAGTAGCGGGGGGGCAGGATGAGCAGTTCTTC.

This chain joins TRBV11-2 and TRBJ1-4; D unresolved. With 2 bases removed from V and 8 bases from J, the gap between germline ends came to 18 bases. Germline CDR1 is SGHAT and CDR2 is FQNNGV. The CDR3 is 16 amino acids. CDR3 coding DNA: TGTGCCAGCAGCTTACCGCTGGGAGGGTTTAGGGAAAAACTGTTTTTT. Its protein product is CASSLPLGGFREKLFF.

V usage is TRBV7-6 and J usage is TRBJ1-1; 7 bases are shared with TRBD1. CDR1 and CDR2 (germline): SGHVS, FNYEAQ. This CDR3 spans 14 amino acids. J was trimmed by 3 bases and V by 1 base; bases with no gene match: 2. The CDR3: CASSLDGTDTEAFF. The CDR3 bases are TGTGCCAGCAGCTTAGACGGGACAGACACTGAAGCTTTCTTT.

V is TRBV5-1 and J is TRBJ2-1, with 10 bases identical to TRBD2. V was clipped by 7 bases and J by 6 bases; unmatched bases: 10. Germline values: CDR1 SGHRS, CDR2 YFSETQ. The CDR3 runs 15 residues. The CDR3 sequence is CASGISGGAFNEQFF. The CDR3 DNA follows: TGCGCCAGCGGTATAAGCGGGGGGGCTTTCAATGAGCAGTTCTTC.

The V gene is TRBV5-1, the J gene TRBJ1-1; D gene unclear. The CDR3 consists of 14 residues. Trimming removed 0 bases from V and 4 bases from J, with 10 bases in between. In germline, CDR1 is SGHRS, CDR2 YFSETQ. CDR3 region: CASSLGQTITEAFF. The CDR3 DNA reads TGCGCCAGCAGCTTGGGGCAGACTATCACTGAAGCTTTCTTT.

Comment on this clone: Different DNA sequences within this sample yield the same CDR3. This chain links TRBV7-2 with TRBJ2-2; D not resolved. The CDR3 runs to 15 residues. Germline assignment: CDR1 SGHTA and CDR2 FQGNSA. Trimming removed 0 bases at V and 5 bases at J, with 10 bases between. The CDR3 region has the DNA TGTGCCAGCAGCTTAGCGCGAGTGCGGACCGGGGAGCTGTTTTTT. This encodes CASSLARVRTGELFF.

This clone has a single count. The rearrangement uses TRBV5-1 and TRBJ2-2; perhaps TRBD1 as D (5 bases). Germline loops: CDR1 SGHRS, CDR2 YFSETQ. The V end lost 0 bases, the J end lost 8 bases, and 14 bases lay between the germline ends. CDR3 length: 15 amino acids. The CDR3 spells CASSLVTGPRGELFF. In DNA form, the CDR3 reads TGCGCCAGCAGCTTGGTTACAGGCCCACGGGGGGAGCTGTTTTTT.

The chain couples TRBV28 to TRBJ1-1; 7 nucleotides match TRBD1. In germline, CDR1 is MDHEN, CDR2 SYDVKM. The CDR3 has 14 residues. The V segment lost 5 bases and the J segment 5 bases; nucleotides outside the gene matches: 8. This chain's CDR3 is CASSLGQVSTEAFF. CDR3 DNA: TGTGCCAGCAGTCTAGGACAGGTTAGTACTGAAGCTTTCTTT.

On this clone: Other DNA sequences in this specimen translate into the identical CDR3. This sequence joins TRBV9 and TRBJ2-2; TRBD1 aligns across 7 bases. Germline V lookup: CDR1 SGDLS, CDR2 YYNGEE. V shed 2 bases, J shed 2 bases, and the junction held 6 bases outside the gene matches. The CDR3 has 16 amino acids. The CDR3 loop is CASSVRAGGNTGELFF. CDR3 nucleotide sequence: TGTGCCAGCAGCGTCCGGGCAGGGGGTAACACCGGGGAGCTGTTTTTT. The whole variable domain, filled in from reference TRBV9 and TRBJ2-2, reads DSGVTQTPKHLITATGQRVTLRCSPRSGDLSVYWYQQSLDQGLQFLIQYYNGEERAKGNILERFSAQQFPDLHSELNLSSLELGDSALYFCASSVRAGGNTGELFFGEGSRLTVL.

This clone appeared a few times. V and J are TRBV28 and TRBJ1-5; no reliable D call. The CDR3 sequence is 15 residues long. Germline-derived CDR1 and CDR2 are MDHEN and SYDVKM. The ends were cut back, 1 base at V and 4 bases at J, with 11 bases in the middle. For the CDR3, the DNA is TGTGCCAGCAGTTTATCCCGGTCCCATAATCAGCCCCAGCATTTT. Its protein product is CASSLSRSHNQPQHF.

This chain connects TRBV14 to TRBJ1-6; D is possibly TRBD1 (5 bases). Per the germline V gene, CDR1 is SGHDN and CDR2 is FVKESK. CDR3 length: 18 amino acids. The V end was cut by 3 bases, the J end by 7 bases, with 22 bases between. CDR3 coding DNA: TGTGCCAGCAGCCATGAAGCAGGAGGGGTCGCAAAAAATTCACCCCTCCACTTT. As protein: CASSHEAGGVAKNSPLHF. The full variable domain, its missing parts supplied by reference TRBV14 and TRBJ1-6, is EAGVTQFPSHSVIEKGQTVTLRCDPISGHDNLYWYRRVMGKEIKFLLHFVKESKQDESGMPNNRFLAERTGGTYSTLKVQPAELEDSGVYFCASSHEAGGVAKNSPLHFGNGTRLTVT.

In this sample, this clone turned up once. The chain couples TRBV7-2 to TRBJ1-5, with TRBD1 matching over 8 bases. Germline loops: CDR1 SGHTA, CDR2 FQGNSA. The ends lost 5 bases at V and 4 bases at J; junction bases unmatched: 7. The length of the CDR3 is 15 residues. CDR3 bases: TGTGCCAGCAGCCCGTGGCAGGGGGCTAATCAGCCCCAGCATTTT. This gives the protein CASSPWQGANQPQHF.

The chain joins TRBV6-5 to TRBJ1-5, with a possible D match to TRBD1 (6 bases). The CDR3 is 13 amino acids. Germline CDR1 MNHEY, CDR2 SVGAGI. V lost 6 bases, J lost 5 bases, and 11 bases lay in between. The CDR3 loop is CASSQYRDQPQHF. The CDR3, as DNA: TGTGCCAGCAGCCAATACAGGGATCAGCCCCAGCATTTT.

The rearrangement links TRBV27 to TRBJ1-1, with 11 bases matching TRBD1. Per the germline V gene, CDR1 is MNHEY and CDR2 is SMNVEV (reference sequence). The CDR3 is 14 residues long. Germline trimming cut 6 bases from V and 5 bases from J; bases unmatched to any gene: 5. CDR3: CASRWTGGQTEAFF. The CDR3 nucleotides read TGTGCCAGCAGATGGACAGGGGGCCAGACTGAAGCTTTCTTT.

The rearrangement links TRBV27 to TRBJ1-6; D is undetermined. Germline CDR1 is MNHEY and CDR2 is SMNVEV (reference sequence). The germline V and J ends were trimmed by 5 bases and 6 bases, with 8 bases remaining between them. The CDR3 covers 13 residues. The CDR3 here is CASSPSGNSPLHF. The CDR3 bases are TGTGCCAGCAGTCCCTCGGGTAATTCACCCCTCCACTTT.

The chain employs TRBV28 and TRBJ1-1; unclear D gene. This CDR3 comprises 15 residues. Per the germline V gene, CDR1 is MDHEN and CDR2 is SYDVKM. The V end was cut by 2 bases, the J end by 0 bases, with 10 bases between. CDR3 bases: TGTGCCAGCAGTTTAGACGGCAGGCTGAACACTGAAGCTTTCTTT. Its translation: CASSLDGRLNTEAFF.

CDR3 nucleotide sequence: TGTGCCAGCAGTGAAGCGCCCTCGGGGGTAAATCAGCCCCAGCATTTT. Its protein product is CASSEAPSGVNQPQHF. The V gene is TRBV6-1, the J gene TRBJ1-5; possibly TRBD1 for D (5 bases). Germline values: CDR1 MNHNS, CDR2 SASEGT. V was clipped by 0 bases and J by 4 bases, with 13 bases between them. The CDR3 covers 16 residues.

With respect to this clone: This sample includes further DNA sequences coding for the same CDR3. The chain is built from TRBV6-4 and TRBJ1-2, with 10 nucleotides matching TRBD1. The CDR3 has 13 residues. The junction had 3 bases not matched to a gene; V was cut back by 5 bases and J by 6 bases. The V gene's germline CDR1 is MRHNA and CDR2 SNTAGT. The CDR3: CASSPGQGNGYTF. CDR3 coding DNA: TGTGCCAGCAGTCCGGGACAGGGGAATGGCTACACCTTC.

This rearrangement joins TRBV7-7 to TRBJ2-2, with D maybe TRBD2 (5 bases). The CDR3 has 15 amino acids. CDR1 and CDR2 from the germline V gene are SSHAT and FNYEAQ (reference sequence). V lost 5 bases and J lost 1, with 11 bases in between. CDR3 DNA sequence: TGTGCCAGCAGCCCAAAACTAGGGAACACCGGGGAGCTGTTTTTT. The encoded protein is CASSPKLGNTGELFF.

This chain joins TRBV13 and TRBJ2-4, with D uncertain. The CDR3 is made up of 14 amino acids. CDR1 is PRHDT, CDR2 FYEKMQ, per germline (reference sequence). Trimming removed 5 bases from V and 1 base from J, with 9 bases in between. The CDR3 nucleotides read TGTGCCAGCAGCAAGACAACCGCCAAAAACATTCAGTACTTC. It encodes CASSKTTAKNIQYF.

The chain links TRBV19 to TRBJ1-5, with a tentative D call TRBD1 (6 bases). This CDR3 spans 15 amino acids. Germline V gene data show CDR1 as LNHDA and CDR2 as SQIVND (reference sequence). V was pared by 7 bases and J by 4 bases, with 17 bases between. CDR3 protein: CASNRRRTDNQPQHF. The DNA for the CDR3 is TGTGCCAGTAACCGACGTAGGACAGATAATCAGCCCCAGCATTTT.

The gene calls are TRBV5-1 and TRBJ1-3; unclear D gene. V lost 4 bases and J lost 1, with 9 bases in between. Germline assignment: CDR1 SGHRS and CDR2 YFSETQ. The CDR3 runs to 14 residues. In DNA form, the CDR3 reads TGCGCCAGCAGCCTACAGCTTTCTGGAAACACCATATATTTT. This gives the protein CASSLQLSGNTIYF.